Listed below are T cell receptor beta chains from one sample, sequenced in a study of cytomegalovirus exposure and HLA in healthy donors. The assay was immunoSEQ multiplex PCR, and TCRdb's table has in-frame clones only and misses some. This table has around 150,000 clones, 77% appearing once. Sequencing was carried out using PBMCs. Receptors originate from a woman aged 40 to 50 in good health and CMV-seronegative. The CDR3 runs from the conserved cysteine through the conserved F or W. The D gene is left open where the match is weak.

d_gene	v_gene	j_gene	CDR3aa
-	TRBV5-4	TRBJ1-2	CASRPVGAFGGYTF
TRBD1	TRBV7-2	TRBJ2-2	CASSVRDRNIGELFF
-	TRBV9	TRBJ2-3	CASSATGGASTDTQYF
-	TRBV4-1	TRBJ2-7	CASSQDSGAFYEQYF
-	TRBV14	TRBJ1-4	CASSQGQVKAEKLFF
TRBD1	TRBV27	TRBJ2-7	CASSSRDRSYEQYF
-	TRBV25-1	TRBJ2-5	CASSGEETQYF
TRBD1	TRBV5-1	-	CASSSGTGPYEQYF
-	TRBV13	TRBJ2-7	CASLKESSYEQYF
TRBD1	TRBV5-4	TRBJ1-1	CASSPDRAMNTEAFF
-	TRBV29-1	TRBJ2-2	CSVQGFNTGELFF
TRBD1	TRBV19	TRBJ1-2	CASSTELGTGARGYTF
-	TRBV27	TRBJ2-1	CASSSPGAGSLENEQFF
-	TRBV2	TRBJ1-4	CASRGTGSNEKLFF
TRBD1	TRBV29-1	TRBJ2-2	CSVPTGTGSTGELFF
-	TRBV15	TRBJ2-7	CATSREYSPSYEQYF
-	TRBV6-5	TRBJ2-2	CASSYSYRPNTGELFF
-	TRBV5-1	TRBJ1-4	CASSLGQTNEKLFF
TRBD2	TRBV7-9	TRBJ2-1	CASSLETSGGAPYNEQFF
TRBD1	TRBV19	TRBJ2-5	CASSPATDRASQYF
-	TRBV5-1	TRBJ2-2	CASSLVEQARGTGELFF
TRBD2	TRBV2	TRBJ2-7	CASSVLAGSYEQYF
-	TRBV5-4	TRBJ1-3	CASSLEGWSSGNTIYF
TRBD1	TRBV15	TRBJ1-2	CATSEATGNYGYTF
TRBD2	TRBV5-1	TRBJ2-2	CASSSRFLAGDNTGELFF
-	TRBV4-1	TRBJ2-7	CASSQDVAGAYEQYF
TRBD1	TRBV28	TRBJ2-7	CASSPGTASPDEQYF
-	TRBV7-9	TRBJ2-1	CASSRGQIYNEQFF
TRBD1	TRBV6-5	-	CASSYSGQGGYEQYF
-	TRBV6-1	TRBJ1-6	CAISPGWGSPLHF
-	TRBV6-5	TRBJ1-2	CASSYHRDYHGYTF
TRBD1	TRBV4-3	TRBJ1-6	CASSQDRTGGGSPLHF
-	TRBV2	TRBJ1-1	CASNGRLMNTEAFF
-	TRBV7-9	TRBJ1-3	CASSMLASGNTIYF
-	TRBV27	TRBJ1-5	CASSYQGPNQPQHF
TRBD1	TRBV28	TRBJ1-5	CASTEDRAVTQPQHF
-	TRBV7-8	TRBJ1-3	CASSLAVDPRFSGNTIYF
-	TRBV18	TRBJ2-5	CASSPGRRDETQYF
TRBD1	TRBV15	TRBJ2-7	CATSRGGTGAYEQYF
TRBD2	TRBV6-1	TRBJ2-1	CASGPASGDYNEQFF
TRBD1	TRBV27	TRBJ1-3	CASSPFGQGGGNTIYF
TRBD1	TRBV28	TRBJ1-1	CASRTRQGGAEAFF
TRBD1	TRBV19	TRBJ1-5	CASRRQGDNQPQHF
-	TRBV25-1	TRBJ2-7	CASSGQSYEQYF
TRBD2	TRBV11-2	TRBJ2-1	CASSLRAGGYNEQFF
-	TRBV5-4	TRBJ1-2	CASSSMDRPYGYTF
-	TRBV7-3	TRBJ2-1	CASSLTLGGNNEQFF
TRBD1	TRBV5-6	TRBJ2-5	CASSFGGQGAGETQYF
TRBD1	TRBV7-9	TRBJ1-6	CASSQGTVNSPLHF
-	TRBV27	TRBJ2-1	CASFGTRGSYNEQFF
-	TRBV4-3	TRBJ2-3	CASSRGTGGVRTDTQYF
TRBD2	TRBV5-1	TRBJ2-7	CASSLDAGGSAEQYF
-	TRBV2	TRBJ2-1	CASKRSESSYNEQFF